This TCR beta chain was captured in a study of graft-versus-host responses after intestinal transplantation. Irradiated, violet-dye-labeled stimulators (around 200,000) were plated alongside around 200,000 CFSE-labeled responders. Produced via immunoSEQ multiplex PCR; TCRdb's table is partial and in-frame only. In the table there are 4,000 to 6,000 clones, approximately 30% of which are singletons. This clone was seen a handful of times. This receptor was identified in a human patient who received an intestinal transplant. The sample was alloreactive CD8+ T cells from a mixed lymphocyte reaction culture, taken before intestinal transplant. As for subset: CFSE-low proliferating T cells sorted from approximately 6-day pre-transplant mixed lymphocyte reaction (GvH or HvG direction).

The CDR3 is CASAGGTSANNEQFF. CDR3 coding DNA: TGTGCCAGCGCTGGGGGGACTAGCGCTAACAATGAGCAGTTCTTC. The chain carries TRBV6-5 and TRBJ2-1; 10 bases align to TRBD2. CDR1 and CDR2 (germline): MNHEY, SVGAGI. The CDR3 consists of 15 residues. The V gene end was trimmed by 8 bases and the J gene end by 5 bases; junction bases not matched to a gene: 9.